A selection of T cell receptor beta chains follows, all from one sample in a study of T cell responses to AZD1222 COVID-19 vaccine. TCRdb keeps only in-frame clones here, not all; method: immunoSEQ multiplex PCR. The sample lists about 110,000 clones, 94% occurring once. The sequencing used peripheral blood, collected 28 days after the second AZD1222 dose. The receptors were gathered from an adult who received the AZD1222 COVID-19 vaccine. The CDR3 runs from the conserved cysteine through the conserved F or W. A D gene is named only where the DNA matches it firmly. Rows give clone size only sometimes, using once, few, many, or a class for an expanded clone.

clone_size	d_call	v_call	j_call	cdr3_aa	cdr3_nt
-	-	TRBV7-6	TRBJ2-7	CASSLQGGGTYEQYF	TGTGCCAGCAGCCTCCAGGGGGGGGGAACCTACGAGCAGTACTTC
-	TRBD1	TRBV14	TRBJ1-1	CASSQEGTGGAETEAFF	TGTGCCAGCAGCCAAGAAGGTACAGGGGGCGCGGAGACTGAAGCTTTCTTT
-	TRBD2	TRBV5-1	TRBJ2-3	CASSQLGGRVTDTQYF	TGCGCCAGCAGCCAACTAGGCGGGAGAGTCACAGATACGCAGTATTTT
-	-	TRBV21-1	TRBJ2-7	CASSKLSGRNEQYF	TGTGCCAGCAGCAAACTTAGCGGGAGAAACGAGCAGTACTTC
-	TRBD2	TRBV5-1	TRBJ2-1	CASSYAGTTSYNEQFF	TGCGCCAGCAGCTACGCCGGGACTACCTCCTACAATGAGCAGTTCTTC
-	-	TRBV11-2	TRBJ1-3	CASSLVPALGNTIYF	TGTGCCAGCAGCTTGGTGCCGGCGCTGGGAAACACCATATATTTT
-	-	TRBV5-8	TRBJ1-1	CASSLRAEEAFF	TGTGCCAGCAGCTTGCGGGCGGAAGAAGCTTTCTTT
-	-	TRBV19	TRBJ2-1	CASSIVPTRKFF	TGTGCCAGTAGTATAGTTCCGACTAGGAAGTTCTTC
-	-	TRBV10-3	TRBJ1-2	CAISGGNYGYTF	TGTGCCATCAGCGGAGGTAACTATGGCTACACCTTC
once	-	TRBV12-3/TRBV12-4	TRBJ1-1	CASSLQLNTEAFF	TGTGCCAGCAGTCTACAGTTAAACACTGAAGCTTTCTTT
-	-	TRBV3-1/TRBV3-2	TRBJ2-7	CASSPGHTGRYEQYF	TGTGCCAGCAGCCCCGGACACACGGGAAGATACGAGCAGTACTTC
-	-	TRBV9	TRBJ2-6	CASNPSGTGNSGANVLTF	TGTGCCAGCAACCCTTCTGGGACTGGGAACTCTGGGGCCAACGTCCTGACTTTC
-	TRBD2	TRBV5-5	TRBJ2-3	CASSLRAGSSIRTDTQYF	TGTGCCAGCAGCTTACGAGCGGGATCGAGTATTCGGACAGATACGCAGTATTTT
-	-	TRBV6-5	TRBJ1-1	CASRKSGMNTEAFF	TGTGCCAGCAGGAAGTCCGGCATGAACACTGAAGCTTTCTTT
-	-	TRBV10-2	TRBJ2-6	CASRLQDSGANVLTF	TGCGCCAGCAGACTCCAAGACTCTGGGGCCAACGTCCTGACTTTC
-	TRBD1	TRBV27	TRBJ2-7	CASSPGDRVSGYF	TGTGCCAGCAGTCCTGGGGACAGGGTGTCTGGGTACTTC
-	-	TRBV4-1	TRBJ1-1	CASSQGGALGVWVNTEAFF	TGCGCCAGCAGCCAAGGTGGGGCCTTAGGGGTTTGGGTGAACACTGAAGCTTTCTTT
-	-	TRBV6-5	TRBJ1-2	CASSYSIRIGGYGYTF	TGTGCCAGCAGTTACTCGATTCGGATAGGAGGCTATGGCTACACCTTC
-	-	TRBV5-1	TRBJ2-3	CASSLERTFTDTQYF	TGCGCCAGCAGCTTGGAACGAACCTTCACAGATACGCAGTATTTT